The T cell receptor (beta chain) described here comes from a study of cytomegalovirus exposure and HLA in healthy donors (dated by TCRdb to about 2017). For context, the study as a whole: According to a later analysis, one platform produced both the 120 validation repertoires and the 666 repertoires of the first cohort. The study was designed to test whether signatures of past pathogen exposure could be identified by cataloging public T cell receptors. In addition to the first cohort of 666 subjects, a separate validation cohort of around 110 different subjects was used. High-throughput TCR immunosequencing, statistical association of individual TCRs with disease status, and machine learning were combined to predict cytomegalovirus infection status.

The V end loses 3 bases and the J end loses 6 bases, and a stretch of 12 bases separates them. The CDR3 covers 14 residues, taking in both the cysteine and the phenylalanine. The read is trimmed to its CDR3 DNA, 42 bases read in frame from base 1. The germline V gene gives CDR1 as MNHNS and CDR2 as SASEGT. Receptor libraries were prepared by the immunoSEQ multiplex PCR assay. The paper's data handling went like this. A statistical classification framework was built to diagnose cytomegalovirus status from the catalog of TCR beta chain sequences. TCRdb carries this immuneACCESS record with in-frame sequences only. Its versions omit some clonotypes, under half of them owing to an unresolved V gene in the studies checked, with the rest unexplained. For V, J and clone size, that table is used; D and trimming come from the DNA. The sample table shows over 100,000 clones, and 85% to 90% are seen once. More than 5% of the sample is taken by the ten largest.

Points on this clone: Its antigen is not yet known. The sample holds no much larger clone one base away, and base qualities are not on file.

Donors formed part of the validation cohort, which comprised about 130 subjects and was distinct from the first cohort of 550 to 850 subjects. Beyond this particular receptor, the publication reports: It was suggested by the authors that the approach could potentially be generalized to other disease states and immunological phenotypes. The classifier was reported to diagnose cytomegalovirus status with high specificity and sensitivity in both the original cohort and the validation cohort. Most TCR sequences were observed very rarely across donors, whereas some public TCRs were present in many individuals. In a later analysis, TCRs clustered in the first cohort were found to also tend to co-occur in the roughly 130 validation repertoires, with approximately 94% of cluster scores above 0. A few of the identified cytomegalovirus-associated TCR beta chains were confirmed in vitro to be specific for cytomegalovirus antigens. In the study, approximately 150 TCR beta chains were listed as associated with cytomegalovirus. A later analysis had no HLA typing for the validation cohort, so co-occurrence there was scored across all 130 or so repertoires.

The receptor chain draws on TRBV6-1 and TRBJ1-5, and the D gene may be TRBD1, 6 bases matching. This receptor was identified in a woman between 18 and 29 years old in good health and CMV-seropositive. Source material: PBMCs. The sequenced DNA: TGTGCCAGCAGTGATAAACAGGGAAGTCAGCCCCAGCATTTT. Its protein is CASSDKQGSQPQHF.